Included here is one TCR beta chain sequence, with context. This clone is a singleton in its sample. The antigen this receptor binds is unknown. The record has no base qualities; no much larger clone is one base away. The cohort consisted of hundreds of healthy bone marrow donors. All cohort members were sampled while nominally healthy, although unrecorded immune exposures were likely present. The donor tested CMV seropositive and was one of the 289 seropositive cohort members. Each donor provided a peripheral blood sample, and peripheral blood mononuclear cells were used for TCR beta sequencing. Genomic DNA extraction from the blood cell samples was performed with the Qiagen DNeasy Blood Extraction Kit. The CDR3 starts with the cysteine, ends with the phenylalanine, and has 13 residues. The kept DNA is CDR3 alone, 39 bases in frame from the first base. The junction carries 17 bases between V and J, which are trimmed by 10 bases and 4 bases respectively. The germline V gene specifies SGHAT as CDR1 and FQNNGV as CDR2.

This record comes from a study of cytomegalovirus exposure and HLA in healthy donors (dated by TCRdb to 2017 to 2019). With respect to the entire study: An earlier analysis of some 550 of the donors reported about 250 Gb of sequence data and approximately 110 million unique TCR beta sequences from roughly 180 million T cells. Roughly 290 gigabases of sequencing data and approximately 91 million unique TCR sequences made up an early release that covered 500 to 700 HLA-typed donors. Of the roughly 400 genotyped donors, roughly 85% fell in the genetic ancestry cluster associated with self-reported Caucasian donors. The aim of the study was to test whether cataloging public T cell receptors could identify signatures of past pathogen exposure. Using immunosequencing, the study profiled T cell repertoires from 666 subjects and related those repertoires to cytomegalovirus serostatus. Along with the approximately 670-subject first cohort, a separate validation cohort of over 90 different subjects was used. To predict cytomegalovirus infection status, the study brought together high-throughput TCR immunosequencing, statistical association of individual TCRs with disease status, and machine learning. A later analysis re-examined previously published TCR beta repertoires from over 500 donors and added high-resolution HLA genotyping to investigate patterns of TCR occurrence. Rather than drawing on any new phenotypic data, the later analysis identified candidate immune exposures from TCR beta sequences and the way those sequences occurred across donors. An earlier analysis of 587 of the donors used high-throughput TCR beta sequencing to judge whether each TCR beta V gene segment behaved as functional or pseudogenic. Donor age, sex, ethnicity and CMV serostatus were compiled together with the repertoire data. A later genetic analysis took genome-wide SNP genotypes for about 55% of the 666 donors and used that subset as a discovery cohort. All discovery cohort repertoires had been generated on a single sequencing platform. HLA typing included class I and class II loci at four-digit resolution. Typing coverage differed by locus: A, B, C, DRB1 and DQB1 were typed in about 629-640 donors, DQA1 in about 510, DPA1 in around 600, and DPB1 in 450 to 480. Because of strong linkage in the cohort, a few DR-DQ haplotypes were treated as single units for association and clustering. On average, around 240,000 unique TCR beta nucleotide sequences were sequenced per donor among 350 to 400 genotyped donors of the cohort, with about 19% of those sequences being non-productive.

The method was the immunoSEQ multiplex PCR assay. For the multiplex PCR, a mixture combining 60 forward primers for TCR Vbeta segments and 13 reverse primers for TCR Jbeta segments was used. A multiplex PCR assay on genomic DNA amplified the CDR3 region of rearranged TCR beta genes. On the Illumina HiSeq System, the amplified TCR beta libraries were sequenced as 87-base-pair reads. Under the source paper's analysis protocol: Across the 670 or so repertoires, a later analysis counted 78 million or so unique TCR beta chains, some 11 million of which were shared by at least two donors. Raw reads were error-corrected and collapsed into unique sequences with a nearest-neighbor algorithm that merged closely related sequences to remove PCR and sequencing errors. CDR3 sequences were aligned to IMGT reference sequences to assign V, D and J gene segments. For a sequence to be retained, a match of at least six nucleotides was required to both a V gene segment and a J gene segment. A rearrangement was called productive if the CDR3 had no stop codons and remained in frame with V and J, and every other rearrangement was called non-productive. Following IMGT convention, CDR3 was defined as the stretch from the second conserved V-encoded cysteine up to the conserved J-encoded phenylalanine. Sequences without an unambiguous match to a single V gene segment were excluded from the earlier analysis of approximately 560 of the donors. In an earlier analysis of more than 500 of the donors, a V segment was called functional when productive rearrangements were above 56.7%, and segregating when the standard deviation between donors exceeded 5%. A statistical classification framework was developed to diagnose cytomegalovirus status using the catalog of TCR beta chain sequences. In a later analysis, V and J genes were assigned by comparing TCR nucleotide sequences against IMGT/GENE-DB human TR gene sequences. Using the TCRdist pipeline, a later analysis assigned CDR3 sequences along with most-parsimonious VDJ recombination scenarios. In a later analysis, each TCR beta chain was defined by its CDR3 amino acid sequence together with its V-gene family, and reads without a unique V-gene family were excluded. To address suspected cross-contamination and a sequencing artifact, a later analysis removed some 620 highly shared, low-generation-probability nucleotide sequences. For each public chain, a later analysis derived a clonal expansion index from normalized ranks of inferred template counts within each repertoire. A later analysis computed generation probabilities with a VDJ recombination model fitted to out-of-frame rearrangements, and checked the results against IGoR. A later analysis scored TCR-TCR, TCR-HLA and TCR-CMV co-occurrence with hypergeometric tests, applying a repertoire-size bias correction to TCR pairs. To estimate false discovery rates, a later analysis permuted the HLA or CMV assignments 20 times. In a later analysis, co-occurring TCRs were grouped using DBSCAN, with TCRdist sequence similarity added in when clustering inside HLA-allele-positive subsets. For co-occurrence clustering, repertoires with fewer than 30,000 or more than 120,000 public chains were excluded, along with a handful of repertoires with anomalous nucleotide sharing. What TCRdb holds here is the immuneACCESS table cut down to in-frame rearrangements. Part of the clones is not present; checked against another copy, under half of the missing clones reflect an unresolved V gene, and the others are unexplained. That table gives V, J and clone size, and the DNA gave D and trimming. The sample table holds around 130,000 clones, of which roughly three fifths were seen once. In total, the top ten clones hold more than 6.5% of the sample.

What the research found in general, with its limitations: In the study, approximately 160 TCR beta chains were listed as associated with cytomegalovirus. This cohort had only TCR beta chains sequenced, and the lack of alpha or paired-chain data limited which features could be detected. A cluster of highly shared sequence variants was judged likely to represent a technical artifact of the sequencing pipeline. Across donors, most TCR sequences were observed very rarely, whereas some public TCRs were present in many individuals. Some IMGT-functional V segments, including TRBV6-2 and TRBV6-3, could not be told apart with the 87-base-pair reads, so those segments were excluded. Correlated functional status among segregating V segments might be attributable to linkage disequilibrium, but an unknown experimental factor could not be ruled out. In a later analysis, the rate of TCR association differed among HLA loci, with DRB1 alleles having the most associated TCRs and HLA-C alleles having the fewest. Approximately 16 rarely observed V segments, including chromosome 9 orphons, were excluded from the earlier analysis of some 590 of the donors because counts were too low. The presence/absence analyses assumed that sequencing depth was roughly uniform across donors, and that assumption may not be true. Broadly in line with IMGT annotations, most TCR beta V segments showed up in productive rearrangements about 90% or about 30% of the time in an earlier analysis of 587 of the donors. An association between a missense DCLRE1C variant and V-gene and J-gene trimming of TCR beta chains was found in a later genetic analysis and replicated in an independent cohort. Strong co-occurrence of HLA alleles, especially DR and DQ, made assigning TCR associations to individual alleles difficult. In a later genetic analysis, fewer N-insertions in productive TCRs were reported among donors in an Asian-associated ancestry cluster than the 666-donor mean. A later analysis reported that several top co-occurrence clusters appeared linked to parvovirus B19, influenza, CMV and Epstein-Barr virus. In both the original and validation cohorts, the classifier was reported to diagnose cytomegalovirus status with high specificity and sensitivity. In a later analysis, HLA-associated TCR beta chains were found to be more clonally expanded and to have lower generation probabilities than equally common non-associated chains. The authors suggested that the approach could potentially be extended to other disease states and immunological phenotypes. According to a later analysis, most CMV-associated TCR beta chains appeared to be HLA-restricted, and the HLA associations seemed to be driven largely by CMV exposure. HLA typing was unavailable for some donors at each locus, so association tests used only the typed subset. In a later analysis, some 18,000 TCR beta sequences were associated with specific HLA alleles at a false discovery rate of 0.05. A few of the identified cytomegalovirus-associated TCR beta chains were confirmed in vitro to be specific for cytomegalovirus antigens. A further reported finding was that TCR beta sequences accurately predicted the HLA-A and HLA-B alleles for most subjects in the first cohort. CMV serostatus was the only immune exposure information available for the cohort.

The receptor comes from a woman in her 40s in good health and CMV-seropositive. The sequencing input was PBMCs. The rearranged segments are TRBV11-2 and TRBJ2-7; the D gene is possibly TRBD1, with 6 bases matching. The nucleotide sequence reads as follows: TGTGCCACCCAGCCAGGGGTCGGTTACGAGCAGTACTTC. Its protein reads: CATQPGVGYEQYF.